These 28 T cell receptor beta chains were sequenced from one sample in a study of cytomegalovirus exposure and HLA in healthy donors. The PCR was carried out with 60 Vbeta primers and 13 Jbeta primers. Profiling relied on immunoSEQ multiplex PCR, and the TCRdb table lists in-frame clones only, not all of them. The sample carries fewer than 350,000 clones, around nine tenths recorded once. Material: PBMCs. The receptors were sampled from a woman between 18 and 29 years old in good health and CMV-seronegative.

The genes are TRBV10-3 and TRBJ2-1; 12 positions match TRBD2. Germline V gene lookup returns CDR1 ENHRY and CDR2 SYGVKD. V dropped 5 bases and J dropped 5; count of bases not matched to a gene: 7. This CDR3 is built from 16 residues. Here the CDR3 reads CAISSRLAGVDNEQFF. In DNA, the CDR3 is TGTGCCATCAGTTCTCGACTAGCGGGGGTGGACAATGAGCAGTTCTTC.

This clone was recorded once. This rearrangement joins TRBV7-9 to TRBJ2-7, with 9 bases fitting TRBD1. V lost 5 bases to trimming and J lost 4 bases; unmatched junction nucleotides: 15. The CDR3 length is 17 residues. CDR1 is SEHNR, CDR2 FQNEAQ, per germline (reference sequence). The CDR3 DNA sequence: TGTGCCAGCAGCAGCCAGATTACCGGGACAGGGACGTACGAGCAGTACTTC. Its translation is CASSSQITGTGTYEQYF.

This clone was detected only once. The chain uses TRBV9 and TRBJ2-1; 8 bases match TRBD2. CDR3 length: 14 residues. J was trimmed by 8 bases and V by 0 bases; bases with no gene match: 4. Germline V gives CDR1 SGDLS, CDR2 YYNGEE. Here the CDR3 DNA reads TGTGCCAGCAGCGTAGCGGGGGGGCCGGATGAGCAGTTCTTC. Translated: CASSVAGGPDEQFF. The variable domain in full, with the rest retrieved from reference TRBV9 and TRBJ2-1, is DSGVTQTPKHLITATGQRVTLRCSPRSGDLSVYWYQQSLDQGLQFLIQYYNGEERAKGNILERFSAQQFPDLHSELNLSSLELGDSALYFCASSVAGGPDEQFFGPGTRLTVL.

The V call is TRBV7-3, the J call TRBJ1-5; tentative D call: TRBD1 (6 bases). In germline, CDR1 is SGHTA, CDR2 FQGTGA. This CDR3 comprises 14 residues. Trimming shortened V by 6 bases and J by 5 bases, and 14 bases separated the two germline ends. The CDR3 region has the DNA TGTGCCAGCAGTCCCCACAGGGATTATCAGCCCCAGCATTTT. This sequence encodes CASSPHRDYQPQHF. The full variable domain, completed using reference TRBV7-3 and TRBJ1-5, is GAGVSQTPSNKVTEKGKYVELRCDPISGHTALYWYRQSLGQGPEFLIYFQGTGAADDSGLPNDRFFAVRPEGSVSTLKIQRTERGDSAVYLCASSPHRDYQPQHFGDGTRLSIL.

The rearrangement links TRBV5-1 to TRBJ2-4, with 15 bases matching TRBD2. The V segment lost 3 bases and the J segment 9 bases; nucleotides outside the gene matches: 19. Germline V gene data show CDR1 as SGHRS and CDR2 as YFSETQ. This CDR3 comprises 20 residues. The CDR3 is CASSYNAGLAGGFSGIIQYF. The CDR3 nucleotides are TGCGCCAGCAGCTACAATGCGGGACTAGCGGGGGGTTTTTCTGGGATCATTCAGTACTTC.

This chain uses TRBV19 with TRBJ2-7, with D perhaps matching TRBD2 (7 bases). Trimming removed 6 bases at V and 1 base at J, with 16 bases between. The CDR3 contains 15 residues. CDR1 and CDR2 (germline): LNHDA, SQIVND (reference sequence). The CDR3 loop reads CASRGGRGRSYEQYF. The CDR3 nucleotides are TGTGCCAGTAGGGGGGGGAGGGGGAGATCCTACGAGCAGTACTTC. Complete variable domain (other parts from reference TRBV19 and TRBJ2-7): DGGITQSPKYLFRKEGQNVTLSCEQNLNHDAMYWYRQDPGQGLRLIYYSQIVNDFQKGDIAEGYSVSREKKESFPLTVTSAQKNPTAFYLCASRGGRGRSYEQYFGPGTRLTVT.

The CDR3 DNA is TGTGCCAGCAGTTCTTACAGGGGGCATGGCTACACCTTC. Translated: CASSSYRGHGYTF. V and J are TRBV6-5 and TRBJ1-2, with 9 bases lining up with TRBD1. CDR3 size: 13 residues. Germline CDR1 and CDR2: MNHEY and SVGAGI. J gave up 6 bases and V 4 bases, and 3 bases lay outside the gene matches.

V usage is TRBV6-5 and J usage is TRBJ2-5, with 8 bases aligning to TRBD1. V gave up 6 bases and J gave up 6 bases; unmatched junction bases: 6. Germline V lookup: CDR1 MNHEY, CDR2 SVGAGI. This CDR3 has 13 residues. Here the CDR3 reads CASSPSGGKTQYF. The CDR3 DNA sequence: TGTGCCAGCAGCCCATCAGGGGGCAAGACCCAGTACTTC.

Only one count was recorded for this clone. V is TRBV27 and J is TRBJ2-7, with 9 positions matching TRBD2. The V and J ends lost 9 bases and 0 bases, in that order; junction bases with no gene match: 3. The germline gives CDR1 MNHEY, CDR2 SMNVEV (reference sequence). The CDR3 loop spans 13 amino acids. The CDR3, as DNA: TGTGCCAGTAGCGGGGGCAGCTCCTACGAGCAGTACTTC. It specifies CASSGGSSYEQYF.

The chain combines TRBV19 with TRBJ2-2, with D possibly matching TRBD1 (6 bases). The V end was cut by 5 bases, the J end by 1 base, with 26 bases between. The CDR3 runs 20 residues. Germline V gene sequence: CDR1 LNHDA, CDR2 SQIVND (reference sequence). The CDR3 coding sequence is TGTGCCAGTAGTTACCCCAGGGGCGCCCGAACCACTGTGAACACCGGGGAGCTGTTTTTT. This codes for CASSYPRGARTTVNTGELFF.

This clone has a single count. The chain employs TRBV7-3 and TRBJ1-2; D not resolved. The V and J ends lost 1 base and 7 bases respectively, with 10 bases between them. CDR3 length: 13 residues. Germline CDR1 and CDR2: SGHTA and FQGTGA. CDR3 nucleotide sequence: TGTGCCAGCAGCTTAATAGAGGGAACTGGCTACACCTTC. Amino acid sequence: CASSLIEGTGYTF.

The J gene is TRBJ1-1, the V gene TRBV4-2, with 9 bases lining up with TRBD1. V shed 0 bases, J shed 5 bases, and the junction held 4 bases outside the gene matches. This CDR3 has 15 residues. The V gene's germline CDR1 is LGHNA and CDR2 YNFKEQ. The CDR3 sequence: CASSQDRGQGTEAFF. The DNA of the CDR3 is TGTGCCAGCAGCCAAGATCGGGGACAGGGAACTGAAGCTTTCTTT.

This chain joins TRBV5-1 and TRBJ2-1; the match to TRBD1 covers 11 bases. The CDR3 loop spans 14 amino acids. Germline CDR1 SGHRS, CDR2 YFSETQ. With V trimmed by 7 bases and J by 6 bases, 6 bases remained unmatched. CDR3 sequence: CASETGTGGNEQFF. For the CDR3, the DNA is TGCGCCAGCGAAACCGGGACAGGGGGCAATGAGCAGTTCTTC.

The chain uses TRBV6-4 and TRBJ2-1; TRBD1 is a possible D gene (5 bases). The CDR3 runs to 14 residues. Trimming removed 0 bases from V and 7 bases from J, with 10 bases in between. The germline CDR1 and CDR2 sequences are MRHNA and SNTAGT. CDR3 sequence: CASSDSGLSNEQFF. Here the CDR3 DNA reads TGTGCCAGCAGTGACTCGGGGCTATCGAATGAGCAGTTCTTC.

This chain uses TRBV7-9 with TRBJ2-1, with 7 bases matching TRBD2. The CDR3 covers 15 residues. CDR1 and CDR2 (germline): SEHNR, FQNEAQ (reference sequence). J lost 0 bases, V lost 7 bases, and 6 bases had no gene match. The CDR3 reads CASMSTSYSYNEQFF. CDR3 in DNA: TGTGCCAGCATGTCGACTAGCTACTCCTACAATGAGCAGTTCTTC.

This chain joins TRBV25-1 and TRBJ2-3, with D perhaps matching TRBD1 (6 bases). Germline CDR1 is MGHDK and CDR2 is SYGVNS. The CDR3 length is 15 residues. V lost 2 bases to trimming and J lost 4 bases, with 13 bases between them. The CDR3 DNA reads TGTGCCAGCAGTGAAATGACAGGCGCGCCAGATACGCAGTATTTT. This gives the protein CASSEMTGAPDTQYF.

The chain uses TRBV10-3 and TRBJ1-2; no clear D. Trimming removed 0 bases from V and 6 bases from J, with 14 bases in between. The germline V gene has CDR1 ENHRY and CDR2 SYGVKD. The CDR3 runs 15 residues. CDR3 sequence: CAISESRATVDGYTF. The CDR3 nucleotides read TGTGCCATCAGTGAGTCGCGAGCCACGGTTGATGGCTACACCTTC.

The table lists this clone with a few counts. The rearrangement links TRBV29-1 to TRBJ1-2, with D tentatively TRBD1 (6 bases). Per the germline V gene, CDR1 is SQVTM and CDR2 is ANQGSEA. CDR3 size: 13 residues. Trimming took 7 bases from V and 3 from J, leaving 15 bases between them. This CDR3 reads CSAEGGADYGYTF. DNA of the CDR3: TGCAGCGCCGAAGGGGGGGCGGACTATGGCTACACCTTC. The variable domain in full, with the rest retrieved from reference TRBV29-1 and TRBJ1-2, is SAVISQKPSRDICQRGTSLTIQCQVDSQVTMMFWYRQQPGQSLTLIATANQGSEATYESGFVIDKFPISRPNLTFSTLTVSNMSPEDSSIYLCSAEGGADYGYTFGSGTRLTVV.

DNA of the CDR3: TGTGCCAGTAGTATAGAGGGGGGGGACCCCAATGAGCAGTTCTTC. It specifies CASSIEGGDPNEQFF. J is TRBJ2-1 and V is TRBV19; 7 nucleotides agree with TRBD2. Germline CDR1 and CDR2: LNHDA and SQIVND (reference sequence). The J segment lost 6 bases and the V segment lost 0 bases, leaving 5 bases of the junction unmatched. CDR3 length: 15 residues.

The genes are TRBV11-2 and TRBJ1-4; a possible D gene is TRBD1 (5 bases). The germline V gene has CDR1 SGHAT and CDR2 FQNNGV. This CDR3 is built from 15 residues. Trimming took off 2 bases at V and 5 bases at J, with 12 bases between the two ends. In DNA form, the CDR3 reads TGTGCCAGCAGCTTATATCCGGGGGACAATGAAAAACTGTTTTTT. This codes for CASSLYPGDNEKLFF.

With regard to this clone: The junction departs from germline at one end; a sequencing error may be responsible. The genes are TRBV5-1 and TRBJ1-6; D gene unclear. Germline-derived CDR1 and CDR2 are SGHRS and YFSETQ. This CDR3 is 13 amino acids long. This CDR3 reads CASSFSSNSPLHF. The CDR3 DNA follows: TGCGCCAGCAGCTTTTCCTCTAATTCACCCCTCCACTTT. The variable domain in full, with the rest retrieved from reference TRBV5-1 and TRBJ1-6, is KAGVTQTPRYLIKTRGQQVTLSCSPISGHRSVSWYQQTPGQGLQFLFEYFSETQRNKGNFPGRFSGRQFSNSRSEMNVSTLELGDSALYLCASSFSSNSPLHFGNGTRLTVT.

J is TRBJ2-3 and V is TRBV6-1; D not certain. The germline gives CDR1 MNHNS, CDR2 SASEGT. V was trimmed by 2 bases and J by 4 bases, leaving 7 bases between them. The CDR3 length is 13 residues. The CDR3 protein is CASSEWAADTQYF. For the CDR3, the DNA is TGTGCCAGCAGTGAATGGGCTGCAGATACGCAGTATTTT.

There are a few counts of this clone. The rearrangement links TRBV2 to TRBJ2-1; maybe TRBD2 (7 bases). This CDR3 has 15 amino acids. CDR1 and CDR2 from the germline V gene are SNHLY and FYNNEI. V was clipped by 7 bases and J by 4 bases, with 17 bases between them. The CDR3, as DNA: TGTGCCAGCAAAATAGACGGGGGGCGATACAATGAGCAGTTCTTC. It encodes CASKIDGGRYNEQFF.

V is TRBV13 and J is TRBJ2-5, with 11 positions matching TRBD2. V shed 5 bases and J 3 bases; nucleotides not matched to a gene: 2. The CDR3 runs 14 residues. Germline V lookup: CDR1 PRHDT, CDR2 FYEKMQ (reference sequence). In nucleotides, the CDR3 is TGTGCCAGCAGCACTAGCGGGGGTAAAGAGACCCAGTACTTC. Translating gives CASSTSGGKETQYF.

This CDR3 is CASSTGQGPNTEAFF. In DNA form, the CDR3 reads TGCGCCAGCAGCACGGGACAGGGCCCAAACACTGAAGCTTTCTTT. J is TRBJ1-1 and V is TRBV5-1; TRBD1 agrees at 9 bases. The CDR3 has 15 amino acids. V lost 4 bases, J lost 2 bases, and 6 bases stayed unmatched. The V gene's germline CDR1 is SGHRS and CDR2 YFSETQ.

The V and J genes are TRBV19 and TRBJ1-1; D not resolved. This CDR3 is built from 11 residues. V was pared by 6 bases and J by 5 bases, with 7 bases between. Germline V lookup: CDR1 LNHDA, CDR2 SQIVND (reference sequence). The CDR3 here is CASRWSTEAFF. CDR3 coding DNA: TGTGCCAGTAGATGGAGTACTGAAGCTTTCTTT.

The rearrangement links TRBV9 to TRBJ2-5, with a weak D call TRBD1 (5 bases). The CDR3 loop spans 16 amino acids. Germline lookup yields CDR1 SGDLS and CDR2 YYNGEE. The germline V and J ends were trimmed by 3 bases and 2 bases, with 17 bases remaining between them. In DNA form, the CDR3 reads TGTGCCAGCAGCGCCATGGACCCGACAGTTCAAGAGACCCAGTACTTC. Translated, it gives CASSAMDPTVQETQYF.

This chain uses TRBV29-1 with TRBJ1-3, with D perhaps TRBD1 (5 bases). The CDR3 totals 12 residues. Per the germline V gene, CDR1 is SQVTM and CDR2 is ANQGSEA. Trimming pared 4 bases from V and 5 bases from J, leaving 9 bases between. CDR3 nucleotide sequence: TGCAGCGTTGGCGACAGTCGAAACACCATATATTTT. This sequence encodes CSVGDSRNTIYF.